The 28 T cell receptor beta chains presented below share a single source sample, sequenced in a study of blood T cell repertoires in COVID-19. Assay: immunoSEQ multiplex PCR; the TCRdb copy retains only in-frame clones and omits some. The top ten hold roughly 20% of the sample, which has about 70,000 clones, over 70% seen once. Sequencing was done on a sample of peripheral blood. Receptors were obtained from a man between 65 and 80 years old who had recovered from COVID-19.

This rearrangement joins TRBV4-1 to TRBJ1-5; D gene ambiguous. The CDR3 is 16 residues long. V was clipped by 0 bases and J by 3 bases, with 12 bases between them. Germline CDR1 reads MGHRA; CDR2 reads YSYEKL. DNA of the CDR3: TGCGCCAGCAGCCAAGATGCCCAAGCTATCAATCAGCCCCAGCATTTT. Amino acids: CASSQDAQAINQPQHF.

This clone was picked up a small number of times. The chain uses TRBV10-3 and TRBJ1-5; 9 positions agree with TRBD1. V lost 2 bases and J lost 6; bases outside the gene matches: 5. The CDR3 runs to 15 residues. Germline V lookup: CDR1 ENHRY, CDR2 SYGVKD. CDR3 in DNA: TGTGCCATCAGTGAGGGGACAGGGAAGTTTCAGCCCCAGCATTTT. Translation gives CAISEGTGKFQPQHF.

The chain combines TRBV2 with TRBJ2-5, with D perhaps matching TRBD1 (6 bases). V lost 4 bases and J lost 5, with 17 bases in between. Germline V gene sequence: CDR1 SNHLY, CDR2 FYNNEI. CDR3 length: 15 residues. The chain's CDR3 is CASSGAAGQWETQYF. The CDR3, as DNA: TGTGCCAGCAGTGGGGCCGCCGGACAGTGGGAGACCCAGTACTTC.

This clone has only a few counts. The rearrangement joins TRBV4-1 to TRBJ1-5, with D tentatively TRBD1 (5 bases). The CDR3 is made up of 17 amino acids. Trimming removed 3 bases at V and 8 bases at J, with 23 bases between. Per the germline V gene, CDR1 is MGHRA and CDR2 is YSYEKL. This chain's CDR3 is CASSQEGPTGTFEPQHF. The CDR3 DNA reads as TGCGCCAGCAGCCAGGAGGGGCCAACGGGCACTTTTGAGCCCCAGCATTTT.

The chain's CDR3 is CASSPGTGHPKAFF. DNA for the CDR3: TGTGCCAGCAGCCCTGGGACAGGCCATCCGAAAGCTTTCTTT. This chain uses TRBV28 with TRBJ1-1, with 8 bases that match TRBD1. This CDR3 spans 14 amino acids. V shed 6 bases, J shed 9 bases, and the junction held 12 bases outside the gene matches. The V gene's germline CDR1 is MDHEN and CDR2 SYDVKM.

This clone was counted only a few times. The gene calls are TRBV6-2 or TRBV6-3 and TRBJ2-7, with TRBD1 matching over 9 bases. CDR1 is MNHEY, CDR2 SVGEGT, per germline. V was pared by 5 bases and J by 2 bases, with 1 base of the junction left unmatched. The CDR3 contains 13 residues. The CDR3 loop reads CASSRTGAYEQYF. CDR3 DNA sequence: TGTGCCAGCAGTCGGACAGGGGCCTACGAGCAGTACTTC.

CDR3 sequence (DNA): TGTGCCAGCAGTGGGAGCAGGGGATCCTATAATTCACCCCTCCACTTT. The encoded protein is CASSGSRGSYNSPLHF. J is TRBJ1-6 and V is TRBV6-1, with TRBD1 as a possible D gene (6 bases). The V end lost 4 bases, the J end lost 1 base, and 11 bases lay between the germline ends. CDR3 length: 16 residues. CDR1 and CDR2 (germline): MNHNS, SASEGT.

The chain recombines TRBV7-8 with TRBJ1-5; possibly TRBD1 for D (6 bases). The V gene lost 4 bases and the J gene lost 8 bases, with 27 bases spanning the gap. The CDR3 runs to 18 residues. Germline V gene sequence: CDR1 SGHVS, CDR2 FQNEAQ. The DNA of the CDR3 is TGTGCCAGCAGCTCATCCCCGAAACAGGGATTGGGCGGAGAGCCCCAGCATTTT. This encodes CASSSSPKQGLGGEPQHF. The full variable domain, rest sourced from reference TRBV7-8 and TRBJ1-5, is GAGVSQSPRYKVAKRGQDVALRCDPISGHVSLFWYQQALGQGPEFLTYFQNEAQLDKSGLPSDRFFAERPEGSVSTLKIQRTQQEDSAVYLCASSSSPKQGLGGEPQHFGDGTRLSIL.

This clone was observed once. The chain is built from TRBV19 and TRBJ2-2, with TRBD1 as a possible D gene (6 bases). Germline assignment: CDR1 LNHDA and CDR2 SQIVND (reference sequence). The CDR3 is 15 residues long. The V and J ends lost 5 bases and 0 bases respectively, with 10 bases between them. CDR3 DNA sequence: TGTGCCAGTAGTGTCGGGACAACGAACACCGGGGAGCTGTTTTTT. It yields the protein CASSVGTTNTGELFF. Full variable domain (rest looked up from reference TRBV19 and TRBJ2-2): DGGITQSPKYLFRKEGQNVTLSCEQNLNHDAMYWYRQDPGQGLRLIYYSQIVNDFQKGDIAEGYSVSREKKESFPLTVTSAQKNPTAFYLCASSVGTTNTGELFFGEGSRLTVL.

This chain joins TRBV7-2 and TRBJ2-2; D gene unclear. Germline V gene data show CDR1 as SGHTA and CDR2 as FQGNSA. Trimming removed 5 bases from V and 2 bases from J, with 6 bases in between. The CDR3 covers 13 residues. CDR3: CASSQINTGELFF. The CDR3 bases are TGTGCCAGCAGCCAAATTAACACCGGGGAGCTGTTTTTT. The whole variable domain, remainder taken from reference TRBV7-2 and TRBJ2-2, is GAGVSQSPSNKVTEKGKDVELRCDPISGHTALYWYRQSLGQGLEFLIYFQGNSAPDKSGLPSDRFSAERTGGSVSTLTIQRTQQEDSAVYLCASSQINTGELFFGEGSRLTVL.

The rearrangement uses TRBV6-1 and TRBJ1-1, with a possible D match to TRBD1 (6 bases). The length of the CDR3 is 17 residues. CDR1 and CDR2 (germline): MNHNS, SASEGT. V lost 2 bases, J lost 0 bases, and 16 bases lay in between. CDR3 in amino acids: CASSETFFGDMNTEAFF. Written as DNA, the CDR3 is TGTGCCAGCAGTGAAACTTTTTTTGGGGACATGAACACTGAAGCTTTCTTT.

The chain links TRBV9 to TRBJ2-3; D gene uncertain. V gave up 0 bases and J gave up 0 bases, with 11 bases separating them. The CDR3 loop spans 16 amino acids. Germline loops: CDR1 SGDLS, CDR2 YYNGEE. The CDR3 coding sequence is TGTGCCAGCAGCGTAGCTAGTGACCCTAGCACAGATACGCAGTATTTT. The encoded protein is CASSVASDPSTDTQYF.

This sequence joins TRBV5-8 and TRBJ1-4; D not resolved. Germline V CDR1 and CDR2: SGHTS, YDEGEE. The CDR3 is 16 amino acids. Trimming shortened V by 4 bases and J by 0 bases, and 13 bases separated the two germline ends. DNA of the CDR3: TGTGCCAGCAGCCAGGCAATAACTGCAACTAATGAAAAACTGTTTTTT. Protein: CASSQAITATNEKLFF.

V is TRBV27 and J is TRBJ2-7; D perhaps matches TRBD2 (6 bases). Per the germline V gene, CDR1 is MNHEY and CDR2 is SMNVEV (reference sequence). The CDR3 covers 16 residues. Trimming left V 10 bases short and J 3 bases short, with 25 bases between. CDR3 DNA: TGTGCCACCAAGTTGGGAGGTGGTTTTTTCGGCTACGAGCAGTACTTC. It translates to CATKLGGGFFGYEQYF.

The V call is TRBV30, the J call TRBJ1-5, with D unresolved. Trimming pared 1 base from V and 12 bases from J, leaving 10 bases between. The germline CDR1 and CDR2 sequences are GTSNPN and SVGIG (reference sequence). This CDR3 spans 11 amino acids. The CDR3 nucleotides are TGTGCCTGGAGTGAACTAGGAGTCCAGCATTTT. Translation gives CAWSELGVQHF.

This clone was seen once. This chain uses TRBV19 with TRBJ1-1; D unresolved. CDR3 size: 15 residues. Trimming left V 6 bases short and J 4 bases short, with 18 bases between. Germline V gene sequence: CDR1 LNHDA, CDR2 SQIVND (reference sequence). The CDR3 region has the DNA TGTGCCAGTAGAGACCTGATGCGGGAGGGCACTGAAGCTTTCTTT. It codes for CASRDLMREGTEAFF.

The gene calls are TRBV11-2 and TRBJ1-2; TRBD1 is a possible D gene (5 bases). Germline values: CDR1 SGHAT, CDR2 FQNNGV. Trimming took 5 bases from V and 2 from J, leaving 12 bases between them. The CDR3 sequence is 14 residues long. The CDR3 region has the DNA TGTGCCAGCAGCCCATTCGGGGGGAACTATGGCTACACCTTC. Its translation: CASSPFGGNYGYTF.

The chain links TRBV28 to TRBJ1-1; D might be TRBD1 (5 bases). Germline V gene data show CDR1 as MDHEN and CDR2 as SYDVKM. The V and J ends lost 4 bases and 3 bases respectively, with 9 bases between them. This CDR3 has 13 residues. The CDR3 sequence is CASSSGFHTEAFF. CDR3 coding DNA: TGTGCCAGCAGTTCAGGGTTTCACACTGAAGCTTTCTTT.

The CDR3 region is CASSLDRALAKNIQYF. The CDR3 coding sequence is TGTGCCAGCAGCCTGGACAGGGCATTAGCCAAAAACATTCAGTACTTC. The V gene is TRBV5-4, the J gene TRBJ2-4, with TRBD1 matching 8 bases. Germline lookup yields CDR1 SGHNT and CDR2 YYREEE (reference sequence). The CDR3 runs 16 residues. V lost 4 bases, J lost 0 bases, and 6 bases stayed unmatched.

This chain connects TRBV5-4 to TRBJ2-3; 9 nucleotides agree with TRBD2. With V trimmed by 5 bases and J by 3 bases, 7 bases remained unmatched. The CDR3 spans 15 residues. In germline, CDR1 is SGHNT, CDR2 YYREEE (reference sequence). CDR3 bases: TGTGCCAGCAGAGGCGGGAGGGGGCCGACAGATACGCAGTATTTT. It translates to CASRGGRGPTDTQYF.

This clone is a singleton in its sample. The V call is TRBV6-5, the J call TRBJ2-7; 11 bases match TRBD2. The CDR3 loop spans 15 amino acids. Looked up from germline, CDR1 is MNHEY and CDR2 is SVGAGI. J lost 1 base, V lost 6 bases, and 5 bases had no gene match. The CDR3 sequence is CASRDSGRASYEQYF. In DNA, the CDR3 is TGTGCCAGCAGAGATAGCGGGAGGGCATCCTACGAGCAGTACTTC.

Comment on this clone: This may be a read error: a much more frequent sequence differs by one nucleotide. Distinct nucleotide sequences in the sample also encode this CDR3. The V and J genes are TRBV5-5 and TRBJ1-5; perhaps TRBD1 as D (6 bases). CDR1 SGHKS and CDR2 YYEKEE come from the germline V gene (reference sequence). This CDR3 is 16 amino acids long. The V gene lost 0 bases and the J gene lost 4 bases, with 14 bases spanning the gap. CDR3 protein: CASSLDTGQRNQPQHF. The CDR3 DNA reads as TGTGCCAGCAGCTTGGATACAGGGCAACGGAATCAGCCCCAGCATTTT.

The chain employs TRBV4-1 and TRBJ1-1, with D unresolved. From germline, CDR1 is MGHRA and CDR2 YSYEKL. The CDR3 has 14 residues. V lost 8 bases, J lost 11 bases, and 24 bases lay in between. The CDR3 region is CASGSIEGSSLAFF. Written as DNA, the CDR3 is TGCGCCAGCGGATCGATTGAGGGTAGTTCGCTTGCTTTCTTT.

CDR3: CASSLESGQPQHF. In DNA form, the CDR3 reads TGCGCCAGCAGCTTGGAGTCGGGTCAGCCCCAGCATTTT. The V call is TRBV5-1, the J call TRBJ1-5; D gene unclear. This CDR3 region has 13 residues. The V end lost 0 bases, the J end lost 6 bases, and 7 bases lay between the germline ends. Looked up from germline, CDR1 is SGHRS and CDR2 is YFSETQ. The full variable domain, completed using reference TRBV5-1 and TRBJ1-5, is KAGVTQTPRYLIKTRGQQVTLSCSPISGHRSVSWYQQTPGQGLQFLFEYFSETQRNKGNFPGRFSGRQFSNSRSEMNVSTLELGDSALYLCASSLESGQPQHFGDGTRLSIL.

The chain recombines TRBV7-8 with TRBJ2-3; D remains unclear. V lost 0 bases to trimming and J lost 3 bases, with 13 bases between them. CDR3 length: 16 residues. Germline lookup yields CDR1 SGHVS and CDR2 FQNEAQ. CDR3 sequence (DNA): TGTGCCAGCAGCTTAGCGCGGCCCCCAAATACAGATACGCAGTATTTT. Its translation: CASSLARPPNTDTQYF.

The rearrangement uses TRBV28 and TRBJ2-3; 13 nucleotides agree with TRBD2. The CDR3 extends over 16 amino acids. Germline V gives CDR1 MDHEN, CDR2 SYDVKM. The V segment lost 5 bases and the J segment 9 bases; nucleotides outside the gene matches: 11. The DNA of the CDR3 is TGTGCCAGCAGTGCAACGACTAGCGGGGGGTGGGGAACGCAGTATTTT. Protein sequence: CASSATTSGGWGTQYF.

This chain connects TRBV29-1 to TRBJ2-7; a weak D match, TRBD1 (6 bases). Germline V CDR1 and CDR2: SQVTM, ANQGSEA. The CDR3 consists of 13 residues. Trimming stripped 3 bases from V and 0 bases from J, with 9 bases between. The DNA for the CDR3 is TGCAGCGTTGATCAGGGGAGCTCCTACGAGCAGTACTTC. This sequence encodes CSVDQGSSYEQYF.

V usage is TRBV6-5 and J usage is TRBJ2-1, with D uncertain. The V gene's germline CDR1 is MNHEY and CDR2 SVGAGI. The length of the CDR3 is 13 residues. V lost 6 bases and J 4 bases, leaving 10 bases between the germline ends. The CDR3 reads CASRWSGYNEQFF. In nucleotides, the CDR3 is TGTGCCAGCAGATGGTCGGGTTACAATGAGCAGTTCTTC.